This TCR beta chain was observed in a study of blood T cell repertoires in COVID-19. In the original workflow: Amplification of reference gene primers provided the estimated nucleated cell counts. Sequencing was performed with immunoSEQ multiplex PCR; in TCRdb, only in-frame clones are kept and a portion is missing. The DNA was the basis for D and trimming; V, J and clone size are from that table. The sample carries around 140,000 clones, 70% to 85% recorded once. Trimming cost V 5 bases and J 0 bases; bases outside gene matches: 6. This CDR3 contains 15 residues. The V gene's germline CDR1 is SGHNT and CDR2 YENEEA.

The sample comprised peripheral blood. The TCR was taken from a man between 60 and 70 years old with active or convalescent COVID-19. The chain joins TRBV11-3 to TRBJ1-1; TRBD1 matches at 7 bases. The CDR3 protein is CASSLRQGMNTEAFF. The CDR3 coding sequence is TGTGCCAGCAGCCTTAGACAGGGCATGAACACTGAAGCTTTCTTT. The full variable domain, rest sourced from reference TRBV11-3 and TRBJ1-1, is EAGVVQSPRYKIIEKKQPVAFWCNPISGHNTLYWYLQNLGQGPELLIRYENEEAVDDSQLPKDRFSAERLKGVDSTLKIQPAELGDSAVYLCASSLRQGMNTEAFFGQGTRLTVV.